The 20 T cell receptor beta chains below were found in one sample sequenced in a study of blood T cell repertoires in COVID-19. TCRdb's table, derived via immunoSEQ multiplex PCR, lists solely in-frame clones and lacks some. In the table there are 410,000 or so clones, 89% of which are singletons. Sequencing was performed on peripheral blood. These receptors originate from a woman aged 40 to 50 with COVID-19, enrolled during active disease.

V usage is TRBV20-1 and J usage is TRBJ1-6; D is unresolved. V lost 3 bases and J lost 0, with 9 bases in between. The CDR3 is 15 amino acids. Per germline, CDR1 DFQATT and CDR2 SNEGSKA (reference sequence). The CDR3: CSASPTSSYNSPLHF. The CDR3 region has the DNA TGCAGTGCTAGTCCAACGAGCTCCTATAATTCACCCCTCCACTTT.

The rearrangement joins TRBV16 to TRBJ1-2; D is uncertain. The V and J ends lost 4 bases and 8 bases respectively, with 14 bases between them. The CDR3 has 13 amino acids. Germline V gene lookup returns CDR1 KGHSY and CDR2 FQNENV. This CDR3 is CASSPLGGGGYTF. CDR3 DNA: TGTGCCAGCAGCCCATTGGGAGGAGGCGGCTACACCTTC.

This chain uses TRBV29-1 with TRBJ1-2, with 8 positions matching TRBD1. The CDR3 totals 12 residues. The germline V gene encodes CDR1 SQVTM and CDR2 ANQGSEA. J lost 8 bases, V lost 7 bases, and 9 bases had no gene match. In DNA, the CDR3 is TGCAGCGCTGCCGGGACAGGACTGGGCTACACCTTC. Its translation: CSAAGTGLGYTF.

This chain uses TRBV6-5 with TRBJ1-5; TRBD1 might be the D (5 bases). Trimming took 6 bases from V and 6 from J, leaving 12 bases between them. The CDR3 loop spans 13 amino acids. Germline V gene data show CDR1 as MNHEY and CDR2 as SVGAGI. CDR3 DNA sequence: TGTGCCAGCAGGGGCAGGGAGGGTCAGCCCCAGCATTTT. This sequence encodes CASRGREGQPQHF.

The V and J genes are TRBV28 and TRBJ2-7; TRBD1 agrees at 10 bases. Germline loops: CDR1 MDHEN, CDR2 SYDVKM. This CDR3 contains 16 residues. V shed 4 bases, J shed 1 base, and the junction held 7 bases outside the gene matches. The CDR3 region is CASSSAGQGFSYEQYF. Written as DNA, the CDR3 is TGTGCCAGCAGTTCTGCGGGACAGGGGTTTTCCTACGAGCAGTACTTC.

On this clone itself: Additional DNA sequences in this sample encode the identical CDR3. The V gene is TRBV7-9, the J gene TRBJ2-2; D gene unclear. Per germline, CDR1 SEHNR and CDR2 FQNEAQ (reference sequence). Trimming took 1 base from V and 0 from J, leaving 3 bases between them. CDR3 length equals 14 residues. CDR3 in amino acids: CASSLGANTGELFF. CDR3 nucleotide sequence: TGTGCCAGCAGCTTAGGCGCGAACACCGGGGAGCTGTTTTTT. Full variable domain (missing parts from reference TRBV7-9 and TRBJ2-2): DTGVSQNPRHKITKRGQNVTFRCDPISEHNRLYWYRQTLGQGPEFLTYFQNEAQLEKSRLLSDRFSAERPKGSFSTLEIQRTEQGDSAMYLCASSLGANTGELFFGEGSRLTVL.

This clone was recorded a few times. The rearrangement joins TRBV9 to TRBJ1-6, with D maybe TRBD1 (6 bases). Deletions cut 3 bases from V and 10 bases from J, with 17 bases between. Germline CDR1 and CDR2: SGDLS and YYNGEE. The CDR3 loop spans 15 amino acids. Here the CDR3 reads CASSALTGQESPLHF. The CDR3 bases are TGTGCCAGCAGCGCCCTGACAGGACAAGAGTCACCCCTCCACTTT.

This chain links TRBV5-5 with TRBJ2-3; no clear D gene. Germline V gene data show CDR1 as SGHKS and CDR2 as YYEKEE (reference sequence). CDR3 length: 13 residues. V lost 3 bases and J lost 4, with 9 bases in between. The CDR3, as DNA: TGTGCCAGCAGCTCGGTGGGCGCAGATACGCAGTATTTT. Residues: CASSSVGADTQYF.

The chain carries TRBV27 and TRBJ1-5, with 8 bases lining up with TRBD1. The CDR3 extends over 15 amino acids. V was pared by 6 bases and J by 3 bases, with 7 bases of the junction left unmatched. Germline lookup yields CDR1 MNHEY and CDR2 SMNVEV (reference sequence). Here the CDR3 reads CASSRTGLNNQPQHF. CDR3 bases: TGTGCCAGCAGCCGGACAGGGTTAAACAATCAGCCCCAGCATTTT.

The chain recombines TRBV7-9 with TRBJ2-7, with 9 positions matching TRBD1. Germline CDR1 reads SEHNR; CDR2 reads FQNEAQ (reference sequence). The CDR3 covers 16 residues. V was pared by 8 bases and J by 0 bases, with 11 bases of the junction left unmatched. The CDR3 sequence: CASADTPGQGSYEQYF. CDR3 nucleotide sequence: TGTGCCAGCGCCGACACTCCGGGACAGGGCTCCTACGAGCAGTACTTC.

Only a few counts were recorded for this clone. The rearrangement joins TRBV18 to TRBJ2-7; 13 bases agree with TRBD2. Germline V gene data show CDR1 as KGHSH and CDR2 as LQKENI. The junction had 10 bases not matched to a gene; V was cut back by 2 bases and J by 3 bases. The CDR3 consists of 18 residues. CDR3 in DNA: TGTGCCAGCTCACCATATTCCCCACTAGCGGGAGGGGGCTACGAGCAGTACTTC. Encoded protein: CASSPYSPLAGGGYEQYF.

The rearrangement uses TRBV4-3 and TRBJ2-7; maybe TRBD1 (5 bases). The CDR3 is 14 amino acids. Germline V gene lookup returns CDR1 LGHNA and CDR2 YSLEER. V was pared by 3 bases and J by 0 bases, with 9 bases between. CDR3 amino acids: CASSQDKSSYEQYF. DNA of the CDR3: TGCGCCAGCAGCCAGGACAAAAGCTCCTACGAGCAGTACTTC.

The chain has TRBV30 and TRBJ2-1; 7 nucleotides line up with TRBD2. J gave up 9 bases and V 8 bases, and 13 bases lay outside the gene matches. The germline gives CDR1 GTSNPN, CDR2 SVGIG (reference sequence). There are 13 residues in the CDR3. This chain's CDR3 is CAGTPGGFIEQFF. CDR3 coding DNA: TGTGCCGGCACCCCCGGGGGGTTTATTGAGCAGTTCTTC.

The chain has TRBV5-1 and TRBJ2-1; D perhaps matches TRBD2 (5 bases). CDR1 and CDR2 (germline): SGHRS, YFSETQ. This CDR3 comprises 15 residues. Deletions cut 1 base from V and 4 bases from J, with 12 bases between. The CDR3 nucleotides are TGCGCCAGCAGCTTGCCCAGCGGATCATACAATGAGCAGTTCTTC. Its translation: CASSLPSGSYNEQFF.

This chain links TRBV6-1 with TRBJ1-1, with D possibly being TRBD1 (5 bases). This CDR3 contains 14 residues. Trimming shortened V by 1 base and J by 4 bases, and 10 bases separated the two germline ends. Germline assignment: CDR1 MNHNS and CDR2 SASEGT. CDR3 in DNA: TGTGCCAGCAGTGAAGAGGGGATCAGCACTGAAGCTTTCTTT. It encodes CASSEEGISTEAFF.

The chain is built from TRBV29-1 and TRBJ2-7; the D gene is possibly TRBD2 (5 bases). Trimming removed 2 bases from V and 6 bases from J, with 11 bases in between. Germline values: CDR1 SQVTM, CDR2 ANQGSEA. The CDR3 length is 12 residues. CDR3: CSVEYGESEQYF. The CDR3 nucleotides read TGCAGCGTTGAATATGGGGAGAGCGAGCAGTACTTC.

This clone was found a few times. The chain recombines TRBV19 with TRBJ1-2, with 8 bases that match TRBD1. CDR1 is LNHDA and CDR2 is SQIVND in the germline V gene (reference sequence). The V gene end was trimmed by 1 base and the J gene end by 4 bases; junction bases not matched to a gene: 8. The length of the CDR3 is 16 residues. CDR3 in DNA: TGTGCCAGTAGTATAGCGCCCGGACAGGGTGGCTATGGCTACACCTTC. Amino acid sequence: CASSIAPGQGGYGYTF.

This clone appeared a single time. DNA of the CDR3: TGTGCCAGCAGCCCATCGGGACAGGGGGAAAACGGGGAGCTGTTTTTT. Its translation: CASSPSGQGENGELFF. This chain connects TRBV7-3 to TRBJ2-2; TRBD1 matches 11 bases. The V segment lost 5 bases and the J segment 7 bases; nucleotides outside the gene matches: 9. Germline CDR1 is SGHTA and CDR2 is FQGTGA. This CDR3 is built from 16 residues.

The rearrangement links TRBV15 to TRBJ2-1; 11 positions agree with TRBD2. V lost 5 bases and J lost 7; bases outside the gene matches: 10. Germline lookup yields CDR1 LNHNV and CDR2 YYDKDF (reference sequence). The CDR3 runs 16 residues. The CDR3 spells CATSPWTSGSSNEQFF. DNA for the CDR3: TGTGCCACCAGCCCTTGGACTAGCGGGTCCTCAAATGAGCAGTTCTTC.

The chain is built from TRBV19 and TRBJ1-1; tentatively, D is TRBD1 (5 bases). Germline loops: CDR1 LNHDA, CDR2 SQIVND (reference sequence). V was pared by 7 bases and J by 1 base, with 31 bases between. The CDR3 is made up of 20 amino acids. CDR3 region: CASNARPGTSFPLENTEAFF. Here the CDR3 DNA reads TGTGCCAGTAACGCTCGCCCCGGGACTTCCTTTCCCCTCGAGAACACTGAAGCTTTCTTT.